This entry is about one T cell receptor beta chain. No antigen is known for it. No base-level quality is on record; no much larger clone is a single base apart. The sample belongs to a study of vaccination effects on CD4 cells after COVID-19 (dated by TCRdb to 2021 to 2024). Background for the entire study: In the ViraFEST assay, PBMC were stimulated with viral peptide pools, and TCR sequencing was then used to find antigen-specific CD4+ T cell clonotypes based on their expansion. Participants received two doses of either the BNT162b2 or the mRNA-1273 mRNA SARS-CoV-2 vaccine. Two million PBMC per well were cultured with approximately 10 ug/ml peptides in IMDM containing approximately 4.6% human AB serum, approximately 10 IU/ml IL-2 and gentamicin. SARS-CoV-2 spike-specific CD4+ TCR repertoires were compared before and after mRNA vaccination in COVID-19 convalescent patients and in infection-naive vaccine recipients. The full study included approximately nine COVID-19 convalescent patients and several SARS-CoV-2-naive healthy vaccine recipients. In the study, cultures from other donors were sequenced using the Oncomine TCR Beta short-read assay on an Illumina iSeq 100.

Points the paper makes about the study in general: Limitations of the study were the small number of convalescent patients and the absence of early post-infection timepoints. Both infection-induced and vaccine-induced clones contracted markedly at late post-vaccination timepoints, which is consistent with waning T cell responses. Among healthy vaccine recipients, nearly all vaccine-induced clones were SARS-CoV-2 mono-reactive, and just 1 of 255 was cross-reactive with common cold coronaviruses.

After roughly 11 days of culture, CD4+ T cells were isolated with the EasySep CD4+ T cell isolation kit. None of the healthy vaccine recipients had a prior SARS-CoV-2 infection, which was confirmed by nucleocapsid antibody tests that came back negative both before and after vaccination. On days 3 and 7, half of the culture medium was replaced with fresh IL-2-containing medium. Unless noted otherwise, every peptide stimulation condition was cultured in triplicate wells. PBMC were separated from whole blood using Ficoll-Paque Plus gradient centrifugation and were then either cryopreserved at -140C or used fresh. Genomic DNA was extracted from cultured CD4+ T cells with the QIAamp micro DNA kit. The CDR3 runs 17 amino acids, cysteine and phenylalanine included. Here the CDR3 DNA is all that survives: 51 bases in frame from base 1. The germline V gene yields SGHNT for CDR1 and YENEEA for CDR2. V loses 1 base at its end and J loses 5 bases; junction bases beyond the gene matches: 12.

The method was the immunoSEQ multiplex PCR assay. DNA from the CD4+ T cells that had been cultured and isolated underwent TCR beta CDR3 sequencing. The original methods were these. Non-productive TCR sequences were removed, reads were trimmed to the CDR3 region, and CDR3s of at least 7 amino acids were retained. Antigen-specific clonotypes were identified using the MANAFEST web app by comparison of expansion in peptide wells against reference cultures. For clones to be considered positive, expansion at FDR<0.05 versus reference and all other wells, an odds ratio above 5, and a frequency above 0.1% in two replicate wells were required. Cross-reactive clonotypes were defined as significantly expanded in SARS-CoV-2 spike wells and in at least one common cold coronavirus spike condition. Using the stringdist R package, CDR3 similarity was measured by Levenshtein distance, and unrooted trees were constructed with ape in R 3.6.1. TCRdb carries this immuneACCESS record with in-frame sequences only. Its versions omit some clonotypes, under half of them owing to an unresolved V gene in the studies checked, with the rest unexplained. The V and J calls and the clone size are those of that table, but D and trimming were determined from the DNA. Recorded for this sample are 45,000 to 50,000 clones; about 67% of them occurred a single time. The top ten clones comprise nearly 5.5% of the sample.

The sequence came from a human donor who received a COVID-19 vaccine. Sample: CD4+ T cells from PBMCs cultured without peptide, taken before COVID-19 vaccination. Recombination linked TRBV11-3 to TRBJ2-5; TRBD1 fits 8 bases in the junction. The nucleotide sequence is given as TGTGCCAGCAGCTTAGGCGCCGCCCGGACAGGGATGGAGACCCAGTACTTC. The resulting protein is CASSLGAARTGMETQYF.